This record concerns one T cell receptor (beta chain) sequence. Its cognate antigen is unknown. The data belong to a study of graft-versus-host responses after intestinal transplantation. Study summary: For two to four years after anti-thymocyte globulin induction, all recipients took tacrolimus and steroids.

TCRdb's copy holds only in-frame clones and misses some; the assay was immunoSEQ multiplex PCR. The table lists roughly 110,000 clones, approximately 93% of them singletons. Germline V gene sequence: CDR1 SGHAT, CDR2 FQNNGV. CDR3 length: 15 amino acids. The V end was cut by 6 bases, the J end by 9 bases, with 21 bases between. This sequence joins TRBV11-2 and TRBJ2-1, with D possibly matching TRBD2 (6 bases). The sample here was unstimulated CD8+ T cells sorted from spleen or lymph node cells, taken before transplant. The origin of this receptor is a human donor who was the organ donor for an intestinal transplant. CDR3 nucleotide sequence: TGTGCCAGCAGACCACTGGCGGGACCCCACGGTGAGCAGTTCTTC. As protein: CASRPLAGPHGEQFF.